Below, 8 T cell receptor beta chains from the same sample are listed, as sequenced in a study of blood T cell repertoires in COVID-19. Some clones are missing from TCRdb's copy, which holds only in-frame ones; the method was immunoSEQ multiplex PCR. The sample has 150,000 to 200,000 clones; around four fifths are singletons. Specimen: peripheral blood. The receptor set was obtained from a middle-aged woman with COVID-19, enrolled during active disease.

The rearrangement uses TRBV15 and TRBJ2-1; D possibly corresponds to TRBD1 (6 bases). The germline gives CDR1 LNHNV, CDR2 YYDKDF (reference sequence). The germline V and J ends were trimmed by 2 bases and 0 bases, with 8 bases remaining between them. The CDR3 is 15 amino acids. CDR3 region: CATSRQGSSYNEQFF. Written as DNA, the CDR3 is TGTGCCACCAGCAGACAGGGGAGCTCCTACAATGAGCAGTTCTTC.

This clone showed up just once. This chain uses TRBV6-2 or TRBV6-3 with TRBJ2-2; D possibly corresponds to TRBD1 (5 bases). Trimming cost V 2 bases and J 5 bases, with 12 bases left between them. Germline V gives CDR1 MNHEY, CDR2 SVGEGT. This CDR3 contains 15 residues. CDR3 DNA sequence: TGTGCCAGCAGTTACAGGGCCGGACAAACCGGGGAGCTGTTTTTT. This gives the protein CASSYRAGQTGELFF.

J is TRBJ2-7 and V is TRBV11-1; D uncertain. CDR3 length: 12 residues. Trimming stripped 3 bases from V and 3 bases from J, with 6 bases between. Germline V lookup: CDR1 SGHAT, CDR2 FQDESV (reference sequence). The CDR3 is CASSLTGYEQYF. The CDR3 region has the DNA TGTGCCAGCAGCTTGACGGGCTACGAGCAGTACTTC.

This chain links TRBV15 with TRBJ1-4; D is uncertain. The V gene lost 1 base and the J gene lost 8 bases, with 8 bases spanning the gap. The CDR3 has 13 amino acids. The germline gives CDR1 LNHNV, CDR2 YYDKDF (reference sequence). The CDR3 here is CATSRVPSEKLFF. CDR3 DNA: TGTGCCACCAGCAGAGTTCCCTCGGAAAAACTGTTTTTT. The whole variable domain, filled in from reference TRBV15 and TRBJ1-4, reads DAMVIQNPRYQVTQFGKPVTLSCSQTLNHNVMYWYQQKSSQAPKLLFHYYDKDFNNEADTPDNFQSRRPNTSFCFLDIRSPGLGDTAMYLCATSRVPSEKLFFGSGTQLSVL.

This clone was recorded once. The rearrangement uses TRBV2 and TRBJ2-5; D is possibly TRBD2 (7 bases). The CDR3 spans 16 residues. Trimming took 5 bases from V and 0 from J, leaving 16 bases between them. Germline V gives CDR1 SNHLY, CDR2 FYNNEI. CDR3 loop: CASSRLRGQNQETQYF. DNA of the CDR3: TGTGCCAGCAGTCGCCTGCGGGGGCAGAACCAAGAGACCCAGTACTTC.

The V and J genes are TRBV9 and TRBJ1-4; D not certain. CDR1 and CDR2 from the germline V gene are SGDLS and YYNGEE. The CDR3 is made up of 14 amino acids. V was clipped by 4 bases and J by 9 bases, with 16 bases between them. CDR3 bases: TGTGCCAGCAGCCCCCAGCAAGCGACGAAAAAACTGTTTTTT. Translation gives CASSPQQATKKLFF. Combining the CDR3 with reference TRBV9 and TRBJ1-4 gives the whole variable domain DSGVTQTPKHLITATGQRVTLRCSPRSGDLSVYWYQQSLDQGLQFLIQYYNGEERAKGNILERFSAQQFPDLHSELNLSSLELGDSALYFCASSPQQATKKLFFGSGTQLSVL.

The chain's CDR3 is CASSLVYRDRGFNQPQHF. The CDR3 nucleotides are TGTGCCAGCAGTCTGGTGTACCGGGACAGGGGATTCAATCAGCCCCAGCATTTT. The chain is built from TRBV6-6 and TRBJ1-5, with 10 bases aligning to TRBD1. Looked up from germline, CDR1 is MNHNY and CDR2 is SVGAGI (reference sequence). V shed 5 bases and J 3 bases; nucleotides not matched to a gene: 13. This CDR3 spans 18 amino acids.

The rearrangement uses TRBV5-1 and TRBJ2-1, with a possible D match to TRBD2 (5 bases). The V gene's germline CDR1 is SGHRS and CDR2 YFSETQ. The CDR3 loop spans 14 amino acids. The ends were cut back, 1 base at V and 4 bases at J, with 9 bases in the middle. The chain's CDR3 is CASSLNGNYNEQFF. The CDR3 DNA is TGCGCCAGCAGCTTGAACGGGAATTACAATGAGCAGTTCTTC.